This T cell receptor beta chain was sequenced for a study of spatial heterogeneity in lung cancer. Across the whole study: The library had UMIs, and each TCR and UMI pair averaged more than ten raw reads. Findings and limits, study-wide: At resection, ubiquitous expanded tumor TCRs appeared in blood more than at follow-up.

From the 5' RACE reads, TCRdb called clonotypes with MiXCR, one entry per CDR3 protein. The sample contains tens of thousands of distinct CDR3 sequences, around 12% of which appear only once. The time point is: sample taken at primary tumor resection. Researchers sequenced whole RNA taken from tumor, nontumor lung or frozen PBMC without sorting. The germline V gene has CDR1 SGHNT and CDR2 YYREEE (reference sequence). This CDR3 has 13 amino acids. The V gene lost 4 bases and the J gene lost 3 bases, with 10 bases spanning the gap. This clonotype was picked up a small number of times. The antigen is unknown.

The sequence was obtained from a male donor with early-stage non-small cell lung cancer. This chain links TRBV5-4 with TRBJ1-1; perhaps TRBD1 as D (5 bases). The starting material was PBMCs, obtained at surgery. CDR3 sequence reads: CASSPAGYTEAFF. In DNA form, the CDR3 reads TGTGCCAGCAGCCCGGCAGGGTACACTGAAGCTTTCTTT.